The subject of this entry is one T cell receptor (beta chain). The antigen remains undetermined. The PCR used 60 Vbeta and 13 Jbeta primers. The method was immunoSEQ multiplex PCR; TCRdb's version includes in-frame clones alone and lacks a portion of them. The data show 90,000 to 140,000 clones, with about 83% seen just once and 6.1% held by the top ten. The source of the sample is a study of cytomegalovirus exposure and HLA in healthy donors. Broader study findings: Published work reported that the classifier diagnosed cytomegalovirus status with high specificity and sensitivity.

With V trimmed by 4 bases and J by 4 bases, 14 bases remained unmatched. CDR3 length: 17 residues. The V gene's germline CDR1 is LGHNA and CDR2 YSLEER. This receptor was taken from a man in his late teens or twenties in good health and CMV-seronegative. Sequencing was done on a sample of PBMCs. This chain links TRBV4-3 with TRBJ2-3; 7 positions agree with TRBD1. The CDR3 DNA sequence: TGCGCCAGCAGCCCATTTCGAACAGGGGTGGAGGCAGATACGCAGTATTTT. Residues: CASSPFRTGVEADTQYF.